This TCR beta chain emerged from a study of T cell changes during pregnancy in multiple sclerosis (dated by TCRdb to the late 2010s). Background for the entire study: The study examined how the T cell repertoire changed over the course of pregnancy in women with multiple sclerosis.

The library was obtained by the immunoSEQ multiplex PCR assay. Imported from immuneACCESS, the table was reduced by TCRdb to in-frame sequences with V and J called. These copies leave out some clones; in studies compared against another copy, an unresolved V gene accounts for under half, and the cause of the remainder is not known. The sample profile shows 90,000 to 100,000 clones; approximately 92% of them were found once. Of the sample, more than 1.5% falls within the top ten clones. Notes on this clone: Its antigen target is currently unknown. No base qualities exist here, and no much larger clone lies one base off it.

V loses 4 bases of germline sequence and J loses 1 base, and the interval between the two ends is 14 bases. The CDR3 numbers 15 residues from cysteine through phenylalanine. Just the 45-base CDR3 DNA is kept, in frame starting at base 1. CDR1 SGHTS and CDR2 YDEGEE are derived from the germline V gene. The rearrangement joined TRBV5-8 to TRBJ1-1, with TRBD1 perhaps the D gene, on 5 matching bases. This TCR came from a female donor with multiple sclerosis, enrolled in a pregnancy study. The sequencing used peripheral blood, collected in the first trimester of pregnancy. Read as DNA, the sequence is TGTGCCAGCAGCCTTCAGCCTACAGGGAACACTGAAGCTTTCTTT. It specifies CASSLQPTGNTEAFF.